A single TCR beta chain is shown here with its context. This record belongs to a study of T cells after yellow fever vaccination. MiXCR, run by TCRdb on the 5' RACE reads, gives a single entry per CDR3 protein. The data show some 560,000 distinct CDR3 sequences, about a sixth seen once. The receptor comes from a man younger than 35 who received the YFV17D yellow fever vaccine. The material sequenced was PBMCs, taken around 5 days after the first yellow fever vaccination.

CDR3 sequence (DNA): TGTGCCAGCAGTTATGGAGGACAGGGTAACACTGAAGCTTTCTTT. Its translation: CASSYGGQGNTEAFF. V is TRBV6-2 or TRBV6-3 and J is TRBJ1-1; 8 bases agree with TRBD1. The V and J ends lost 3 bases and 2 bases, in that order; junction bases with no gene match: 5. The germline CDR1 and CDR2 sequences are MNHEY and SVGEGT. The CDR3 length is 15 residues.